These T cell receptor beta chains were read from a single sample in a study of blood T cell repertoires in COVID-19. Measured with immunoSEQ multiplex PCR; TCRdb has only the in-frame clones, and not every one. The sample includes around 230,000 clones, approximately 83% of them seen just once. The sequenced sample consisted of peripheral blood. The receptors here all came from a woman between 35 and 50 years old with active or convalescent COVID-19. Both conserved end residues are trimmed from each CDR3. Fields, in order: V gene, J gene, CDR3 protein.

V gene: TRBV27
J gene: TRBJ1-2
CDR3 protein: ASKRDSNYGYT

V gene: TRBV10-3
J gene: TRBJ1-6
CDR3 protein: AISPGTGGSSPLH

V gene: TRBV28
J gene: TRBJ2-3
CDR3 protein: ASSFTSGTDTQY

V gene: TRBV7-9
J gene: TRBJ1-1
CDR3 protein: ASSSPADSEAF

V gene: TRBV6-2/TRBV6-3
J gene: TRBJ2-7
CDR3 protein: ASSYSTGVSYEQY

V gene: TRBV5-1
J gene: TRBJ2-5
CDR3 protein: ASSLEGRGEETQY

V gene: TRBV27
J gene: TRBJ2-2
CDR3 protein: ASSLWDRPAGELF

V gene: TRBV2
J gene: TRBJ2-7
CDR3 protein: ASKAGGPNEQY

V gene: TRBV11-2
J gene: TRBJ1-2
CDR3 protein: ASSADGMDGYT

V gene: TRBV7-8
J gene: TRBJ1-5
CDR3 protein: ASSLLSGSQPQH

V gene: TRBV11-2
J gene: TRBJ1-6
CDR3 protein: ASSLRTGFFSYNSPLH

V gene: TRBV30
J gene: TRBJ2-7
CDR3 protein: AWSWLRPRTYEQY

V gene: TRBV9
J gene: TRBJ1-1
CDR3 protein: ASSVGQDTEAF

V gene: TRBV27
J gene: TRBJ2-7
CDR3 protein: ASSLIGTLTYEQY

V gene: TRBV28
J gene: TRBJ2-7
CDR3 protein: ASSLKRASSYEQY

V gene: TRBV7-9
J gene: TRBJ1-2
CDR3 protein: ASSTNREGYGYT

V gene: TRBV23-1
J gene: TRBJ2-3
CDR3 protein: ASLPGGNTDTQY

V gene: TRBV7-2
J gene: TRBJ1-6
CDR3 protein: ASSLDRGNSPLH

V gene: TRBV18
J gene: TRBJ1-6
CDR3 protein: ASSPGTGGSNSPLH

V gene: TRBV7-2
J gene: TRBJ2-5
CDR3 protein: ASSPAGSPGETQY

V gene: TRBV11-3
J gene: TRBJ2-7
CDR3 protein: ASSLAAGSNEQY

V gene: TRBV6-5
J gene: TRBJ1-1
CDR3 protein: ASSYRGARTTEAF

V gene: TRBV21-1
J gene: TRBJ1-1
CDR3 protein: ASSLEGGRMNTEAF

V gene: TRBV5-1
J gene: TRBJ2-7
CDR3 protein: ASSSSEVYEQY

V gene: TRBV5-4
J gene: TRBJ1-3
CDR3 protein: ASSPWTGSSGNTIY

V gene: TRBV27
J gene: TRBJ2-7
CDR3 protein: AVTYEQY

V gene: TRBV28
J gene: TRBJ2-7
CDR3 protein: ASSFPLGQAGTYEQY

V gene: TRBV6-2/TRBV6-3
J gene: TRBJ1-4
CDR3 protein: ASSYSGSAPI

V gene: TRBV5-1
J gene: TRBJ1-2
CDR3 protein: ASSLSAGEGGYT

V gene: TRBV9
J gene: TRBJ1-2
CDR3 protein: ASSPTLGAPLYGYT

V gene: TRBV19
J gene: TRBJ1-3
CDR3 protein: ASTSQGVSGNTIY

V gene: TRBV5-4
J gene: TRBJ2-1
CDR3 protein: ASSLLQRGYNEQF

V gene: TRBV19
J gene: TRBJ2-1
CDR3 protein: ASSPLAGMSNEQF

V gene: TRBV9
J gene: TRBJ2-5
CDR3 protein: ASSAYSGTSTKETQY

V gene: TRBV6-1
J gene: TRBJ2-5
CDR3 protein: ASSEEWTGAPAQETQY

V gene: TRBV4-2
J gene: TRBJ1-5
CDR3 protein: ASSSPGQGAGNQPQH

V gene: TRBV19
J gene: TRBJ1-3
CDR3 protein: ASNPTGASGNTIY

V gene: TRBV29-1
J gene: TRBJ1-4
CDR3 protein: SVESAVQREKLF

V gene: TRBV10-3
J gene: TRBJ1-1
CDR3 protein: AISGPGHSPRTEAF

V gene: TRBV11-3
J gene: TRBJ2-1
CDR3 protein: ASSLAGVGEQF

V gene: TRBV6-2/TRBV6-3
J gene: TRBJ2-3
CDR3 protein: ASSYSNGGAQY

V gene: TRBV7-2
J gene: TRBJ2-5
CDR3 protein: ASSLRTGGNQETQY